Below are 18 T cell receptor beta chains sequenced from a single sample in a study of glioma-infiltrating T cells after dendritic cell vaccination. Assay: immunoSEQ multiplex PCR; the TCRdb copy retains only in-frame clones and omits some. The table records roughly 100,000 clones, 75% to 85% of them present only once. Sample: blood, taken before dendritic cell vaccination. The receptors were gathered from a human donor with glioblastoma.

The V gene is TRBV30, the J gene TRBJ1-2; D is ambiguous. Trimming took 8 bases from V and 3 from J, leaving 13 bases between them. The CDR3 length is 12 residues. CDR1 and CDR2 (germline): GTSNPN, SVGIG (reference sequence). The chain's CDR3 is CAAGGEYYGYTF. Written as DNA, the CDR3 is TGTGCCGCCGGCGGGGAGTACTATGGCTACACCTTC.

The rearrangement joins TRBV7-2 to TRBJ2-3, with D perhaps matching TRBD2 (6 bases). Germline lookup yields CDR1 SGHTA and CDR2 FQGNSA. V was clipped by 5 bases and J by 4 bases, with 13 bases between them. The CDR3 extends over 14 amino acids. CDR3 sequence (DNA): TGTGCCAGCAGCGTACTAGCAGTCCCAGATACGCAGTATTTT. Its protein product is CASSVLAVPDTQYF.

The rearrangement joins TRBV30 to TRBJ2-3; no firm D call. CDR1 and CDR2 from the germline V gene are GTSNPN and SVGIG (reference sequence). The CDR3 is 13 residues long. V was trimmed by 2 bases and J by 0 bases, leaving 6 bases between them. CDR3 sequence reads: CAWSKRSTDTQYF. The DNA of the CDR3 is TGTGCCTGGAGTAAGCGTAGCACAGATACGCAGTATTTT.

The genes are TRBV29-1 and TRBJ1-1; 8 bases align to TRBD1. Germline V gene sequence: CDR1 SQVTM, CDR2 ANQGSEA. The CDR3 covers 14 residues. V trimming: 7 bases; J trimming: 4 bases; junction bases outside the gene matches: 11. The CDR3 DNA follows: TGCAGCGGGGAGAGGACAGGGAGGGCCACTGAAGCTTTCTTT. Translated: CSGERTGRATEAFF.

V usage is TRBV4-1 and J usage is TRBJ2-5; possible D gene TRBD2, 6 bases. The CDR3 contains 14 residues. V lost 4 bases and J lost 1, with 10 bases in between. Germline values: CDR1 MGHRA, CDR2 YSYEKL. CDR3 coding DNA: TGCGCCAGCAGCCGGGTTAGCGGCCAAGAGACCCAGTACTTC. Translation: CASSRVSGQETQYF.

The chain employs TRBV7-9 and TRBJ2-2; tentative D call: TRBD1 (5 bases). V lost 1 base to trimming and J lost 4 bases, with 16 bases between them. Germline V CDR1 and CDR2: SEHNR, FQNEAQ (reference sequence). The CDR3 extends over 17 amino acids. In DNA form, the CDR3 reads TGTGCCAGCAGCTTAGGCGCAGGGCCTTTTATCACCGGGGAGCTGTTTTTT. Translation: CASSLGAGPFITGELFF.

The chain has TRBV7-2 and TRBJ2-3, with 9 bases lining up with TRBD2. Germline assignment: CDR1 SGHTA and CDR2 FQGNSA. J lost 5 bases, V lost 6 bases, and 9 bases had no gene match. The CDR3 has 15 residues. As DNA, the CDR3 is TGTGCCAGCAGGCGGGGGGGCCTCGGGAGAGATACGCAGTATTTT. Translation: CASRRGGLGRDTQYF.

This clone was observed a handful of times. The CDR3 DNA sequence: TGTGCCTGGAGTGGGGAGAGGGATCAGCCCCAGCATTTT. Amino acids: CAWSGERDQPQHF. The chain recombines TRBV30 with TRBJ1-5; D is ambiguous. This CDR3 region has 13 residues. The V and J ends lost 1 base and 5 bases respectively, with 9 bases between them. From germline, CDR1 is GTSNPN and CDR2 SVGIG (reference sequence).

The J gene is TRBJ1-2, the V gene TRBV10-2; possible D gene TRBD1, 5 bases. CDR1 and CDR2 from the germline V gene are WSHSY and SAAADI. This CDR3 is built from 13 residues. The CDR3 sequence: CACGGGSNYGYTF. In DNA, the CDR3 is TGCGCGTGCGGTGGGGGGTCTAACTATGGCTACACCTTC.

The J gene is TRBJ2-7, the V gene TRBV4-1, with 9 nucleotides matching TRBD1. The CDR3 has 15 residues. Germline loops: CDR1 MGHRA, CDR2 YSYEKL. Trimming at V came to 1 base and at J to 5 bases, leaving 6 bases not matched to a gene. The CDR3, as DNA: TGCGCCAGCAGCCAAGCCAACAGGGGGCTCAACGAGCAGTACTTC. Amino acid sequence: CASSQANRGLNEQYF.

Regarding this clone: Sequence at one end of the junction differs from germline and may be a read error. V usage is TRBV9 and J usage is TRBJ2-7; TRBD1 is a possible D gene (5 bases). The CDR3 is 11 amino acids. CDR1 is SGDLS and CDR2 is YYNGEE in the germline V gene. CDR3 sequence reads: CASRRIDSLCF. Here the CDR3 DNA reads TGTGCCAGCAGACGAATCGACAGTTTGTGCTTC. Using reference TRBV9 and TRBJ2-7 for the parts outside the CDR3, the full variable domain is DSGVTQTPKHLITATGQRVTLRCSPRSGDLSVYWYQQSLDQGLQFLIQYYNGEERAKGNILERFSAQQFPDLHSELNLSSLELGDSALYFCASRRIDSLCFGPGTRLTVT.

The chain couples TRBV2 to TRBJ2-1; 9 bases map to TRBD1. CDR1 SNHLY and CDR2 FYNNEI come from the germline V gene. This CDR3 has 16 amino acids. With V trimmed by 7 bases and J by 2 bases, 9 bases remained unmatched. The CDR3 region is CASTPRRTGAYNEQFF. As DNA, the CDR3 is TGTGCCAGCACTCCGCGCCGGACAGGGGCCTACAATGAGCAGTTCTTC.

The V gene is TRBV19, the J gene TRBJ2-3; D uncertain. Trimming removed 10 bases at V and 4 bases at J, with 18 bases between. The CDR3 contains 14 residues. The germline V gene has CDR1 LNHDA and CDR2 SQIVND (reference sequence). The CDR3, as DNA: TGTGCCAATACGATTTGGAGTCTCGCAGATACGCAGTATTTT. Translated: CANTIWSLADTQYF. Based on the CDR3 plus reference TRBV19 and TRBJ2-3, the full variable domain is DGGITQSPKYLFRKEGQNVTLSCEQNLNHDAMYWYRQDPGQGLRLIYYSQIVNDFQKGDIAEGYSVSREKKESFPLTVTSAQKNPTAFYLCANTIWSLADTQYFGPGTRLTVL.

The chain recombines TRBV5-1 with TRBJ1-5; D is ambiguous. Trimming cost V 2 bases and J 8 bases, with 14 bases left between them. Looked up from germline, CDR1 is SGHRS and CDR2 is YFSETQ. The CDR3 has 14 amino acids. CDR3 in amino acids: CASSFYGGKEPQHF. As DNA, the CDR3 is TGCGCCAGCAGCTTCTATGGAGGGAAGGAGCCCCAGCATTTT.

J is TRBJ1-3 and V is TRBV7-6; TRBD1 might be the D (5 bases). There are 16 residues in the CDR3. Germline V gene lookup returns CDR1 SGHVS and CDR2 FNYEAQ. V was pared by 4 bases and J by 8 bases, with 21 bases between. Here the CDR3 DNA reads TGTGCCAGCAGCTCTCAGTACAGGCCCGATAGGCACACCATATATTTT. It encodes CASSSQYRPDRHTIYF.

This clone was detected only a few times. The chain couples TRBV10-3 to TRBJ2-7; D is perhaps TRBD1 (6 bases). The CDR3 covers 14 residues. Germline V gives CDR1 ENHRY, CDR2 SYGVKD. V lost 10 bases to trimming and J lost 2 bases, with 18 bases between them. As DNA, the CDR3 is TGTGCCAGCAGGAGAGGGACACCCACCTACGAGCAGTACTTC. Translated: CASRRGTPTYEQYF.

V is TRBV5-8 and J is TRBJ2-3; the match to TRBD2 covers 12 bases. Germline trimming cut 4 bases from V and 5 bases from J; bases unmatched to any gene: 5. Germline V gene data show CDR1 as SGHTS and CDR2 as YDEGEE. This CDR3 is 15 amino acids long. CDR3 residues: CASSRTSGVEDTQYF. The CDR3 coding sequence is TGTGCCAGCAGCCGGACTAGCGGGGTAGAAGATACGCAGTATTTT.

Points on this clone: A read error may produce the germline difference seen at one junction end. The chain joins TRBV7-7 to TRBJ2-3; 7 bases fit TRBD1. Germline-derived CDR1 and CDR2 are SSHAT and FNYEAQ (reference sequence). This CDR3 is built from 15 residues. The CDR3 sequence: CASSLGQPLTDTQYF. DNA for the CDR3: TGTGCTAGCAGCTTGGGACAGCCTCTCACAGATACGCAGTATTTT.